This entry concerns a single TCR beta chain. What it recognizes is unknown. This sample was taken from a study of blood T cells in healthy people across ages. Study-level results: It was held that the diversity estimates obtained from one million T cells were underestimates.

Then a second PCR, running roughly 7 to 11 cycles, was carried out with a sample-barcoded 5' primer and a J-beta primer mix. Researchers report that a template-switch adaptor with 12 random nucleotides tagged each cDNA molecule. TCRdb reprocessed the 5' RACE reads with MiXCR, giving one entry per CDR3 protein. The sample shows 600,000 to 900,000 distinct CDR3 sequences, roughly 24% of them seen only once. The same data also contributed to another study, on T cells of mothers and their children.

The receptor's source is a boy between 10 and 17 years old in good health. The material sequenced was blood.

The DNA of the CDR3 is TGTGCCAGCAGCTGGACAGGGGGCCTTAACTATGGCTACACCTTC. It translates to CASSWTGGLNYGYTF. The chain uses TRBV6-5 and TRBJ1-2, with TRBD1 identical over 11 bases. The CDR3 is made up of 15 amino acids. Germline CDR1 and CDR2: MNHEY and SVGAGI. Trimming took 6 bases from V and 1 from J; bases not matched to a gene: 4.